Sequencing of this T cell receptor beta chain was carried out in a study of T cell changes during pregnancy in multiple sclerosis. Sequencing was performed with immunoSEQ multiplex PCR; in TCRdb, only in-frame clones are kept and a portion is missing. The sample comprises 40,000 to 55,000 clones, approximately 90% of which are singletons, and approximately 2.9% rests with the top ten. The CDR3 contains 13 residues. The germline CDR1 and CDR2 sequences are MNHNS and SASEGT. V was clipped by 8 bases and J by 7 bases; unmatched bases: 7. The genes are TRBV6-1 and TRBJ2-2, with 7 nucleotides matching TRBD2. This specimen consisted of CD8+ T cells from peripheral blood mononuclear cells, obtained in the second trimester of pregnancy. The TCR sequence derives from a female donor with multiple sclerosis, enrolled in a pregnancy study. CDR3 nucleotide sequence: TGTGCCAGCCAACCCGGGGGGATCGGGGAGCTGTTTTTT. Translation gives CASQPGGIGELFF.